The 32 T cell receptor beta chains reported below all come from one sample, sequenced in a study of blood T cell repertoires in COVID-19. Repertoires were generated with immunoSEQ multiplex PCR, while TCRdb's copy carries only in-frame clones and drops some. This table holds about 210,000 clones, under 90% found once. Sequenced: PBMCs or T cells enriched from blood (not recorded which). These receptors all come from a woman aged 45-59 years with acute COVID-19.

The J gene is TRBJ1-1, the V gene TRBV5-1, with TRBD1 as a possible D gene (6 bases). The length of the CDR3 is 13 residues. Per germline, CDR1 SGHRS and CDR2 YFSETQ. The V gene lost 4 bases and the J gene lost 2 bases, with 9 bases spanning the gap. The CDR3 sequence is CASSRQENTEAFF. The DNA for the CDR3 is TGCGCCAGCAGCCGACAGGAAAACACTGAAGCTTTCTTT.

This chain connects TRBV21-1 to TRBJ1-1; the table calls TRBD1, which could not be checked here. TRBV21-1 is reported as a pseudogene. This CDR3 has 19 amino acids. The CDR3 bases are TGTGCCAGCAGCAAAAGACATACGCCCGACCGCGTCGTGAACACTGAAGCTTTCTTT. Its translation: CASSKRHTPDRVVNTEAFF.

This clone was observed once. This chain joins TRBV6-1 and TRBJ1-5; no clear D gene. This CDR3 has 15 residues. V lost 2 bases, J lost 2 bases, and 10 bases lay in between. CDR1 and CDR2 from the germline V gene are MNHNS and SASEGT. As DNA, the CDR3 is TGTGCCAGCAGTGAAAGCGGTTGGGGCAATCAGCCCCAGCATTTT. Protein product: CASSESGWGNQPQHF.

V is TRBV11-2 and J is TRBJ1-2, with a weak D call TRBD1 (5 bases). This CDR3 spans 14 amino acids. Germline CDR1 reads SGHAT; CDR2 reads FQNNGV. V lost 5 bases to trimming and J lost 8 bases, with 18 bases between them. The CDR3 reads CASSPSTGVGGYTF. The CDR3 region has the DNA TGTGCCAGCAGCCCTAGCACGGGGGTTGGGGGCTACACCTTC.

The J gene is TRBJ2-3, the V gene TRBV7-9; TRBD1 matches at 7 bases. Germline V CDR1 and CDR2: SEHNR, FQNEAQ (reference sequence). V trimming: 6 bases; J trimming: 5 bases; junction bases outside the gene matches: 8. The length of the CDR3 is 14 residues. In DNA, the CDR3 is TGTGCCAGCAGAGAAACAGGGGCGGAAGATACGCAGTATTTT. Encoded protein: CASRETGAEDTQYF.

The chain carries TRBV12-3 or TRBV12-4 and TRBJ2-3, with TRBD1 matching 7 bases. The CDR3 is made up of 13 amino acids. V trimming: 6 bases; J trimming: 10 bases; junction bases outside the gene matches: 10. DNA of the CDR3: TGTGCCAGCAGCCGAGGGACAGCCCAAGCGCAGTATTTT. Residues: CASSRGTAQAQYF.

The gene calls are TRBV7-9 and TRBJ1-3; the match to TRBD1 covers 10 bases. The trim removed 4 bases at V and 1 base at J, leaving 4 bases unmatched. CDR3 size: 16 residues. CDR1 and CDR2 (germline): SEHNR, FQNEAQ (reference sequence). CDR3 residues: CASSSGQGISGNTIYF. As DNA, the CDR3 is TGTGCCAGCAGCTCGGGACAGGGGATTTCTGGAAACACCATATATTTT.

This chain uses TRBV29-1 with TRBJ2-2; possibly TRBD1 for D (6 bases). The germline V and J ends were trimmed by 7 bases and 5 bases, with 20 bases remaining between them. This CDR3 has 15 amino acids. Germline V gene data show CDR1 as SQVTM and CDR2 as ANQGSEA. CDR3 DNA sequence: TGCAGCGCTAGCACAGGGAGAAGAGGAACCGGGGAGCTGTTTTTT. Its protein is CSASTGRRGTGELFF.

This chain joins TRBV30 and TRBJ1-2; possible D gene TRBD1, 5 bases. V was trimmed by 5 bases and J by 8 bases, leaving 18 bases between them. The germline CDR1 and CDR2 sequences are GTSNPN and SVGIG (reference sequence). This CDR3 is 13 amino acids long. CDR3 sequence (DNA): TGTGCCTGGTCCCGGGGGGGGTCGGTCGGCTACACCTTC. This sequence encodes CAWSRGGSVGYTF.

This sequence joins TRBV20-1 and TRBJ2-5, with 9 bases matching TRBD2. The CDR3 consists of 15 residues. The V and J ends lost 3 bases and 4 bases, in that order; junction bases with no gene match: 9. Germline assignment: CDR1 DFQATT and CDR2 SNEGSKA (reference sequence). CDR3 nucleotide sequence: TGCAGTGCTAGTGTGGGGCTAGCGGGGCGAGAGACCCAGTACTTC. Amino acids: CSASVGLAGRETQYF.

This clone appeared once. The CDR3 here is CASSMGRGQGGGEQFF. For the CDR3, the DNA is TGTGCCAGCAGCATGGGACGAGGACAGGGGGGTGGTGAGCAGTTCTTC. The chain uses TRBV21-1 and TRBJ2-1; TRBD1, the table's D call, lacks a check against the DNA. TRBV21-1 is listed as a pseudogene. The CDR3 has 16 amino acids.

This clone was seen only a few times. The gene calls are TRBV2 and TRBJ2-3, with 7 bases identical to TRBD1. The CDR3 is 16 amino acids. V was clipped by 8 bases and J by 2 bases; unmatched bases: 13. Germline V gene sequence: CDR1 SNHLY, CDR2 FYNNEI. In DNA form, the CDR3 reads TGTGCCAGCCGCCCACAGGGGCTCCCTCTCACAGATACGCAGTATTTT. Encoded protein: CASRPQGLPLTDTQYF. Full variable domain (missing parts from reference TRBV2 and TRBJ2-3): EPEVTQTPSHQVTQMGQEVILRCVPISNHLYFYWYRQILGQKVEFLVSFYNNEISEKSEIFDDQFSVERPDGSNFTLKIRSTKLEDSAMYFCASRPQGLPLTDTQYFGPGTRLTVL.

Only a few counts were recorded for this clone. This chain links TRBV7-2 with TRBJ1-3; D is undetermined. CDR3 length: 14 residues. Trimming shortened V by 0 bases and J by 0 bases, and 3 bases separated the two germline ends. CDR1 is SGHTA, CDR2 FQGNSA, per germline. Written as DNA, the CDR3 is TGTGCCAGCAGCTTAGCCATCTCTGGAAACACCATATATTTT. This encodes CASSLAISGNTIYF.

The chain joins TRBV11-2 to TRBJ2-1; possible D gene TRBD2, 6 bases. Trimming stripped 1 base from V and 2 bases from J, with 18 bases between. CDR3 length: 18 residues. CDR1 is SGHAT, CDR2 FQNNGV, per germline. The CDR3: CASSLVGAGQGAYNEQFF. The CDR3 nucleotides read TGTGCCAGCAGCTTAGTTGGCGCGGGGCAGGGTGCCTACAATGAGCAGTTCTTC.

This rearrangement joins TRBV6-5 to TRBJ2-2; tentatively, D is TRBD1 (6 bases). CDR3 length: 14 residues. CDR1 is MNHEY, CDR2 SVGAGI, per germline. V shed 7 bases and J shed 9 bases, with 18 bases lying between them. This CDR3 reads CASTAPTGSRELFF. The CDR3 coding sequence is TGTGCCAGCACTGCCCCTACAGGGTCGAGGGAGCTGTTTTTT.

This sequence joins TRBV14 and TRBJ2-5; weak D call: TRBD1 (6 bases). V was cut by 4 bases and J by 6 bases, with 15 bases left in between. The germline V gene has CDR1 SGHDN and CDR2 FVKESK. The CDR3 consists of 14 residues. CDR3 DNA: TGTGCCAGCAGCCTAGGAACAGGGTCAAAGACCCAGTACTTC. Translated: CASSLGTGSKTQYF.

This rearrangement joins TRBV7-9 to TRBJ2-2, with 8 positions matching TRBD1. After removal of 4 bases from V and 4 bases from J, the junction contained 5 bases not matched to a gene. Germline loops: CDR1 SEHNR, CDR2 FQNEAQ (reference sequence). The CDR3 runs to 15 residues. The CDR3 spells CASSYGQGITGELFF. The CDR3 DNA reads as TGTGCCAGCAGCTACGGACAGGGAATCACCGGGGAGCTGTTTTTT.

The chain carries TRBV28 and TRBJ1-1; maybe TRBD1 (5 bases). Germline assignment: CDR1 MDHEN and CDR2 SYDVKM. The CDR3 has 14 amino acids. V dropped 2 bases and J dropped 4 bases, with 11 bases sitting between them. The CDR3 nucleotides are TGTGCCAGCAGTTTACAGGGTTGGGTCACTGAAGCTTTCTTT. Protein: CASSLQGWVTEAFF. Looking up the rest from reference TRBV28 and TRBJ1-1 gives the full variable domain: DVKVTQSSRYLVKRTGEKVFLECVQDMDHENMFWYRQDPGLGLRLIYFSYDVKMKEKGDIPEGYSVSREKKERFSLILESASTNQTSMYLCASSLQGWVTEAFFGQGTRLTVV.

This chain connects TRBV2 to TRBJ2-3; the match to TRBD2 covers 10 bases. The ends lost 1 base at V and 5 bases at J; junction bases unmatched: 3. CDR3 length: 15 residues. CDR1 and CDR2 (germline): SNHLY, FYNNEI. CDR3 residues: CASSEERGGRDTQYF. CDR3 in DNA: TGTGCCAGCAGTGAAGAGCGGGGGGGCAGAGATACGCAGTATTTT.

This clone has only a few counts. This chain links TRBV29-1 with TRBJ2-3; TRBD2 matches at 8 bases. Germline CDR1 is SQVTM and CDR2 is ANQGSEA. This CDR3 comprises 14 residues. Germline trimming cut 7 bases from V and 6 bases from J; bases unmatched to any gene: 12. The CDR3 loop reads CSGERSGGVDTQYF. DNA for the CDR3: TGCAGCGGGGAGAGAAGCGGGGGTGTGGATACGCAGTATTTT.

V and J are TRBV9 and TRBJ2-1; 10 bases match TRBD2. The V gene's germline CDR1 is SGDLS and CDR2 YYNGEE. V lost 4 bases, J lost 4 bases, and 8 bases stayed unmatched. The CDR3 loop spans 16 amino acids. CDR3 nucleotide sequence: TGTGCCAGCAGCTTCACCGGGACTAGCGATTACAATGAGCAGTTCTTC. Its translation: CASSFTGTSDYNEQFF.

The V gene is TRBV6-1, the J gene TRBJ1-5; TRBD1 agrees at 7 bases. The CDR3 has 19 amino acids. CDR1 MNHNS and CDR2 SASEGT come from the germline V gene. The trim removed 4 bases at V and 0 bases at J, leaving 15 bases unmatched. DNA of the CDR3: TGTGCCAGCAGTGGAACCGGGACAGTCGATACATATAGCAATCAGCCCCAGCATTTT. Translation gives CASSGTGTVDTYSNQPQHF.

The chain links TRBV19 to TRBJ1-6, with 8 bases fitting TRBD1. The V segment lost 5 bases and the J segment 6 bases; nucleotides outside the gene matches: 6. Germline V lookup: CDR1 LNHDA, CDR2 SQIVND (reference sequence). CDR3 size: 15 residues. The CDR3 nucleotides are TGTGCCAGTAGTCGACAGGGGTTTGGTAATTCACCCCTCCACTTT. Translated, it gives CASSRQGFGNSPLHF.

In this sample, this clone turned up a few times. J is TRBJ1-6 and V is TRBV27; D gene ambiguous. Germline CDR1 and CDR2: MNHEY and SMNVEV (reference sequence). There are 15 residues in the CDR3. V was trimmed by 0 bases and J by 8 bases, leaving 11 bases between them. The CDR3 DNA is TGTGCCAGCAGTTTATCGCGGAGAATAGATTCACCCCTCCACTTT. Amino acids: CASSLSRRIDSPLHF.

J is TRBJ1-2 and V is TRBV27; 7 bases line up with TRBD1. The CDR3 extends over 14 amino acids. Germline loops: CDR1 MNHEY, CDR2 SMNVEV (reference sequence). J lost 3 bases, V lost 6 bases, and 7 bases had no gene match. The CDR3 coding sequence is TGTGCCAGCAGCGTAACTGGGACAGACTATGGCTACACCTTC. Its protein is CASSVTGTDYGYTF.

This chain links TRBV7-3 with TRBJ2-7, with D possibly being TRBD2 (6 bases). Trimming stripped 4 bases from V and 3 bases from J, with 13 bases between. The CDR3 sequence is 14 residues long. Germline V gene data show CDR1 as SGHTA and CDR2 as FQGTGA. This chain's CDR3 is CASSSGGNSYEQYF. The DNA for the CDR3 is TGTGCCAGCAGCTCAGGCGGGAATAGCTACGAGCAGTACTTC.

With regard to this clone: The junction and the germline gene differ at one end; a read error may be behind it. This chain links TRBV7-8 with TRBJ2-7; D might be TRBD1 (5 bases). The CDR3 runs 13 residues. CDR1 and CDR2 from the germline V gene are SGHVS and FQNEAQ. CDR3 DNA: TGTGCCGGCAGCTCAAATCAGGGATATGAGCAGTACTTC. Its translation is CAGSSNQGYEQYF.

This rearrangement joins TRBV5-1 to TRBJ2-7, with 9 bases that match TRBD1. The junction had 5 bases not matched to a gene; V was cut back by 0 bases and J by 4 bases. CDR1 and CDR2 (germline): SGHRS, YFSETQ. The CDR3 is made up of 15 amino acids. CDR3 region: CASSLVGQGYYEQYF. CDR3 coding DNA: TGCGCCAGCAGCTTGGTAGGACAGGGGTATTACGAGCAGTACTTC.

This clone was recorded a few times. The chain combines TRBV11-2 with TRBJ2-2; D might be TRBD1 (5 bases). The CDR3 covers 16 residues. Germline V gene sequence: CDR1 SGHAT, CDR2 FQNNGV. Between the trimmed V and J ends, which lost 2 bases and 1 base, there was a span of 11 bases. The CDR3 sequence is CASSLSPGQNTGELFF. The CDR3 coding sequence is TGTGCCAGCAGCTTAAGCCCCGGACAGAACACCGGGGAGCTGTTTTTT.

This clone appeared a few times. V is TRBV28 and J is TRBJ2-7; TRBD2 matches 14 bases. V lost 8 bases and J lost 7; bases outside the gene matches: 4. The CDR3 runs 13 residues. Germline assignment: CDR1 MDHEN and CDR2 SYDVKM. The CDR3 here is CASGLAGGDEQYF. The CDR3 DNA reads TGTGCCAGCGGACTAGCGGGAGGTGATGAGCAGTACTTC.

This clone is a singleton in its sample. CDR3 sequence: CAISDRNTGELFF. In nucleotides, the CDR3 is TGTGCCATCTCGGACAGGAACACCGGGGAGCTGTTTTTT. The chain employs TRBV6-5 and TRBJ2-2; D possibly corresponds to TRBD1 (6 bases). This CDR3 spans 13 amino acids. The germline V gene encodes CDR1 MNHEY and CDR2 SVGAGI. Deletions cut 10 bases from V and 1 base from J, with 10 bases between.

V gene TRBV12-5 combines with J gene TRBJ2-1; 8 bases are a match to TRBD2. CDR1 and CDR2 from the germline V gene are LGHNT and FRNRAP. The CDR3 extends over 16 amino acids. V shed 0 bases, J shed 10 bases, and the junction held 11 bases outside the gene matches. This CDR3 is CASGLVLAEVGGEQFF. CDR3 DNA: TGTGCTAGTGGTTTGGTACTAGCGGAGGTAGGCGGGGAGCAGTTCTTC. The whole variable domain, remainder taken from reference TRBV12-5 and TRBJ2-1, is DARVTQTPRHKVTEMGQEVTMRCQPILGHNTVFWYRQTMMQGLELLAYFRNRAPLDDSGMPKDRFSAEMPDATLATLKIQPSEPRDSAVYFCASGLVLAEVGGEQFFGPGTRLTVL.